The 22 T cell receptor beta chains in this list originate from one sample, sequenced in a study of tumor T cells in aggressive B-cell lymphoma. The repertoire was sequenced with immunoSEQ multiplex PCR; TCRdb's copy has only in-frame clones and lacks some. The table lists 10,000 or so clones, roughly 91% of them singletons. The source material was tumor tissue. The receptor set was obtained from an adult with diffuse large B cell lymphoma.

The CDR3, as DNA: TGTGCCAGCACCCACCCCCACAGGGACAATTCACCCCTCCACTTT. It specifies CASTHPHRDNSPLHF. The rearrangement uses TRBV28 and TRBJ1-6; D might be TRBD1 (6 bases). Germline loops: CDR1 MDHEN, CDR2 SYDVKM. V was clipped by 7 bases and J by 7 bases, with 17 bases between them. This CDR3 region has 15 residues.

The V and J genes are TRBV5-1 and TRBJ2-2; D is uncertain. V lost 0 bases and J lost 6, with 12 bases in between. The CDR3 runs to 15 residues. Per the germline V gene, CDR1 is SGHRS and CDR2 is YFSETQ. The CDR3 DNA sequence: TGCGCCAGCAGCTTGGGGCCTAGTACGTCCGGGGAGCTGTTTTTT. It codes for CASSLGPSTSGELFF.

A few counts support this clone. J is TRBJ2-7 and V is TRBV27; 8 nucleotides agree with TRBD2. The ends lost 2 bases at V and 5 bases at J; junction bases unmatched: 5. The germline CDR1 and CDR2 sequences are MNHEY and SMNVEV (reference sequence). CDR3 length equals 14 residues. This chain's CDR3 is CASSLPGLVHEQYF. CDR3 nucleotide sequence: TGTGCCAGCAGTTTACCGGGACTAGTCCACGAGCAGTACTTC.

This chain's CDR3 is CASSVAPGAQQYF. CDR3 DNA sequence: TGTGCCAGCAGCGTAGCGCCAGGGGCACAGCAGTACTTC. The chain links TRBV9 to TRBJ2-7; the D gene is possibly TRBD1 (6 bases). The germline CDR1 and CDR2 sequences are SGDLS and YYNGEE. The V end lost 0 bases, the J end lost 8 bases, and 12 bases lay between the germline ends. The CDR3 is made up of 13 amino acids.

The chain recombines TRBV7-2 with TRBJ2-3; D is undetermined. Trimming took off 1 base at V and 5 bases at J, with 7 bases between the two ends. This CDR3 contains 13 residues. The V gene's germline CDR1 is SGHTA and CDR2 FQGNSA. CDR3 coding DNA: TGTGCCAGCAGCTTAGAGAGAAGAGATACGCAGTATTTT. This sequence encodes CASSLERRDTQYF.

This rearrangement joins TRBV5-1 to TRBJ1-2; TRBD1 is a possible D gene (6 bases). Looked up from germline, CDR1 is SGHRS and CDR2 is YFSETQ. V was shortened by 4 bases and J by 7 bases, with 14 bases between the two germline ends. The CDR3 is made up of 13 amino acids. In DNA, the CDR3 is TGCGCCAGCAGCGAGGACGGACAGACTGGCTACACCTTC. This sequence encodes CASSEDGQTGYTF.

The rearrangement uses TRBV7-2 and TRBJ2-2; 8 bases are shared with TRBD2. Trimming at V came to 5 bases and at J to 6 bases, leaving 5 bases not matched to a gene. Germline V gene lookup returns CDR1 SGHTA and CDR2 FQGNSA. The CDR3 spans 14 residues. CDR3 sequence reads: CASSQGLVAGELFF. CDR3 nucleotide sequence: TGTGCCAGCAGCCAGGGACTAGTGGCCGGGGAGCTGTTTTTT.

Written as DNA, the CDR3 is TGTGCCAGCAGTTACGATGCGTTACAGGAAGCTTTCTTT. This gives the protein CASSYDALQEAFF. This rearrangement joins TRBV6-6 to TRBJ1-1; D unresolved. Trimming left V 2 bases short and J 8 bases short, with 12 bases between. The CDR3 loop spans 13 amino acids. Germline-derived CDR1 and CDR2 are MNHNY and SVGAGI (reference sequence).

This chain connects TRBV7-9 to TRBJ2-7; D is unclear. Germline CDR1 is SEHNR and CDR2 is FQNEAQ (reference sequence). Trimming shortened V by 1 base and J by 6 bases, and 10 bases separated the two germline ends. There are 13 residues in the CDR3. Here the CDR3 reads CASSLEQRSEQYF. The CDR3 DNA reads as TGTGCCAGCAGCTTAGAGCAGCGTAGCGAGCAGTACTTC. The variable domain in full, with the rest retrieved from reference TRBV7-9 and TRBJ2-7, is DTGVSQNPRHKITKRGQNVTFRCDPISEHNRLYWYRQTLGQGPEFLTYFQNEAQLEKSRLLSDRFSAERPKGSFSTLEIQRTEQGDSAMYLCASSLEQRSEQYFGPGTRLTVT.

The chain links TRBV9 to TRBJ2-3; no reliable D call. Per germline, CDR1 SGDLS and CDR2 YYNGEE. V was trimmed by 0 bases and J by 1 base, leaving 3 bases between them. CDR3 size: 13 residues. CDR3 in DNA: TGTGCCAGCAGCGTAGCTCGCACAGATACGCAGTATTTT. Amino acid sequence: CASSVARTDTQYF.

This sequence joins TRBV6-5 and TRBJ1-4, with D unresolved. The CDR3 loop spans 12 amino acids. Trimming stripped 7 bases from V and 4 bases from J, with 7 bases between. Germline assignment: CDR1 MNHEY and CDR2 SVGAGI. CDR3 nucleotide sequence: TGTGCCAGCAAAGCCCTTAATGAAAAACTGTTTTTT. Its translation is CASKALNEKLFF.

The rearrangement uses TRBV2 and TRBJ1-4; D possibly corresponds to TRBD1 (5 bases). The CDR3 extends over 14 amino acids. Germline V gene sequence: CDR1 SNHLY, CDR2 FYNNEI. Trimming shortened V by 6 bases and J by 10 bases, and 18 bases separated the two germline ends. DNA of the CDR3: TGTGCCAGCAGACCAGGTTCATCCCAGGGAAAACTGTTTTTT. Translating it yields CASRPGSSQGKLFF.

CDR3 in amino acids: CASSILGPFSGNTIYF. The CDR3 DNA follows: TGTGCCAGTAGTATCCTTGGGCCTTTCTCTGGAAACACCATATATTTT. The chain links TRBV19 to TRBJ1-3; D call uncertain. Trimming pared 3 bases from V and 0 bases from J, leaving 12 bases between. Germline-derived CDR1 and CDR2 are LNHDA and SQIVND (reference sequence). The CDR3 totals 16 residues.

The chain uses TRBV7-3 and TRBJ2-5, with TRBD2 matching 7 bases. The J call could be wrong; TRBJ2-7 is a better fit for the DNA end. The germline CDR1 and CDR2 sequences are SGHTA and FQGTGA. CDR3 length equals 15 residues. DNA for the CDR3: TGTGCCAGCAGCTTATACCCTAGCGGCACCTACGAGCAGTACTTC. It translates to CASSLYPSGTYEQYF.

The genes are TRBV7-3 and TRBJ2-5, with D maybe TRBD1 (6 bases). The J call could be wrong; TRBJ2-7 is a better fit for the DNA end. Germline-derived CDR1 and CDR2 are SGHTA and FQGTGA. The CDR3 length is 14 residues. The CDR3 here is CASSLHRVSNEQYF. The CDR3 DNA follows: TGTGCCAGCAGTCTCCACAGGGTTTCCAACGAGCAGTACTTC.

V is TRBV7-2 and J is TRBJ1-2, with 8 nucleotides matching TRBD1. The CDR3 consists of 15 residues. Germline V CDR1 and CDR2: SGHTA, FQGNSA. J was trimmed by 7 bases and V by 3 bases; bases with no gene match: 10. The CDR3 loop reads CASSFSTGEAGGYTF. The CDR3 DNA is TGTGCCAGCAGCTTCTCGACAGGGGAAGCAGGTGGCTACACCTTC.

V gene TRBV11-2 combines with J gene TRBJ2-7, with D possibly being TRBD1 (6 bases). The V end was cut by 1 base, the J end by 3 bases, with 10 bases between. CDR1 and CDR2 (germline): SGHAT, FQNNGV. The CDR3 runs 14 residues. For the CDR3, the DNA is TGTGCCAGCAGCTTAGGGCAGGGGATCTACGAGCAGTACTTC. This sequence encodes CASSLGQGIYEQYF.

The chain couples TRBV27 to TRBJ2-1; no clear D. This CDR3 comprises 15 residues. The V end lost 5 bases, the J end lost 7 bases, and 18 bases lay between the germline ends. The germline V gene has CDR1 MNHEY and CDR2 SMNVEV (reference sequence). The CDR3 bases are TGTGCCAGCAGTCCCCCCCCGACTCCCGCGAATGAGCAGTTCTTC. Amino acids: CASSPPPTPANEQFF.

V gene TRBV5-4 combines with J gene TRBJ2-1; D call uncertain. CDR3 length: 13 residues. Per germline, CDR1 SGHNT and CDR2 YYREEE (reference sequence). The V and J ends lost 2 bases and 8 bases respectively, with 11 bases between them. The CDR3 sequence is CASSFAGEDEQFF. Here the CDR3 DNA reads TGTGCCAGCAGCTTTGCTGGTGAGGATGAGCAGTTCTTC.

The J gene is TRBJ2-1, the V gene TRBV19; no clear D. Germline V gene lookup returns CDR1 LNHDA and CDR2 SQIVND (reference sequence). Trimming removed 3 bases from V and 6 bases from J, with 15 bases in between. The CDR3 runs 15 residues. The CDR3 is CASSILPSGINEQFF. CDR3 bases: TGTGCCAGTAGTATCCTCCCCTCCGGTATCAATGAGCAGTTCTTC.

The CDR3 DNA reads TGCGCCAGCAGCCAGAGCGGGGGGGAAGATACGCAGTATTTT. Protein product: CASSQSGGEDTQYF. The chain joins TRBV5-1 to TRBJ2-3, with TRBD2 identical over 10 bases. V shed 4 bases, J shed 5 bases, and the junction held 4 bases outside the gene matches. The germline V gene has CDR1 SGHRS and CDR2 YFSETQ. The length of the CDR3 is 14 residues.

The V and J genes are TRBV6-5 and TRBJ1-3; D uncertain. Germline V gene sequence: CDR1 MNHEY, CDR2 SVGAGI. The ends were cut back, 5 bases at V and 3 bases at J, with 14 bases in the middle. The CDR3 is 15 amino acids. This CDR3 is CASSTGLIIGNTIYF. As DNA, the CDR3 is TGTGCCAGCAGTACCGGACTGATAATTGGAAACACCATATATTTT.